This T cell receptor (beta chain) was documented in a study of T cells in Graves' hyperthyroidism and ophthalmopathy. Findings and limits, study-wide: Most thyroid clonotypes with frequency above 0.001 were detected in blood.

This clonotype was counted ten times or more. Its antigen is still unknown. From RNA transcripts, TCR beta CDR3 regions were amplified. Using the HTBI primer set, a first-round RT-PCR was run on the TCR CDR3. One entry per CDR3 protein, called by TCRdb with MiXCR from the multiplex PCR reads. The data hold a few hundred thousand distinct CDR3 sequences, with roughly 19% observed a single time. No progression to ophthalmopathy during 18 months of follow-up defined stable disease. The patients, who ranged from 18 to 65 in age, presented with newly diagnosed hyperthyroidism lasting under 2 months. The sequence derives from a woman in her late teens or twenties with Graves' hyperthyroidism. Sample: blood.

The CDR3 nucleotides are TGTGCCAGCAGCCCCGCGAGCACCACCTACGAGCAGTACTTC. This codes for CASSPASTTYEQYF. The J gene is TRBJ2-7, the V gene TRBV28, with D unclear. The CDR3 is made up of 14 amino acids. V was clipped by 6 bases and J by 2 bases, with 14 bases between them. In germline, CDR1 is MDHEN, CDR2 SYDVKM. Full variable domain (outside the CDR3, taken from reference TRBV28 and TRBJ2-7): DVKVTQSSRYLVKRTGEKVFLECVQDMDHENMFWYRQDPGLGLRLIYFSYDVKMKEKGDIPEGYSVSREKKERFSLILESASTNQTSMYLCASSPASTTYEQYFGPGTRLTVT.